These 8 T cell receptor beta chains were all obtained from the same sample, sequenced in a study of T cell responses to AZD1222 COVID-19 vaccine. Profiling relied on immunoSEQ multiplex PCR, and the TCRdb table lists in-frame clones only, not all of them. The repertoire holds tens of thousands of clones, nearly 90% seen once, with less than 6% in the top ten. This sample comprised peripheral blood, obtained on day 0 of AZD1222 vaccination. The receptor set was obtained from an adult in good health.

The chain recombines TRBV7-8 with TRBJ2-2, with D possibly being TRBD1 or TRBD2 (6 bases each). Germline values: CDR1 SGHVS, CDR2 FQNEAQ. The V end lost 5 bases, the J end lost 0 bases, and 19 bases lay between the germline ends. The CDR3 has 18 amino acids. CDR3: CASSQRGFGGTNTGELFF. The CDR3 DNA follows: TGTGCCAGCAGCCAAAGGGGGTTTGGGGGGACGAACACCGGGGAGCTGTTTTTT.

V usage is TRBV11-2 and J usage is TRBJ2-5; possibly TRBD1 or TRBD2 for D (6 bases each). There are 15 residues in the CDR3. Trimming pared 0 bases from V and 5 bases from J, leaving 13 bases between. Germline lookup yields CDR1 SGHAT and CDR2 FQNNGV. As DNA, the CDR3 is TGTGCCAGCAGCTTAGATTCCGGGGGCGGGGAGACCCAGTACTTC. This encodes CASSLDSGGGETQYF.

The rearrangement uses TRBV28 and TRBJ1-5; D uncertain. CDR1 and CDR2 (germline): MDHEN, SYDVKM. The CDR3 totals 13 residues. V lost 3 bases and J lost 8, with 11 bases in between. CDR3 region: CASSLAGGEPQHF. CDR3 DNA sequence: TGTGCCAGCAGTTTGGCCGGTGGTGAGCCCCAGCATTTT.

The chain recombines TRBV18 with TRBJ2-2, with a weak D call TRBD2 (6 bases). Germline CDR1 reads KGHSH; CDR2 reads LQKENI. V lost 2 bases to trimming and J lost 6 bases, with 13 bases between them. The length of the CDR3 is 15 residues. The CDR3 bases are TGTGCCAGCTCACCAGGGACGGCGGGGTCCGGGGAGCTGTTTTTT. Protein: CASSPGTAGSGELFF.

V gene TRBV28 combines with J gene TRBJ1-1, with D perhaps TRBD1 (5 bases). The CDR3 has 13 amino acids. Germline V CDR1 and CDR2: MDHEN, SYDVKM. V lost 2 bases, J lost 10 bases, and 14 bases lay in between. This CDR3 reads CASSLQQTVVAFF. In DNA, the CDR3 is TGTGCCAGCAGTTTACAGCAGACAGTGGTAGCTTTCTTT.

This chain uses TRBV7-3 with TRBJ2-3; 11 nucleotides match TRBD2. The CDR3 has 16 residues. Germline CDR1 SGHTA, CDR2 FQGTGA. With V trimmed by 5 bases and J by 1 base, 5 bases remained unmatched. The CDR3 nucleotides are TGTGCCAGCAGCCTACGTAGCGGGAGGGGCACAGATACGCAGTATTTT. Encoded protein: CASSLRSGRGTDTQYF.

This chain joins TRBV4-2 and TRBJ2-1; 11 bases are a match to TRBD2. Trimming removed 1 base from V and 15 bases from J; junction bases left unmatched: 11. Germline V CDR1 and CDR2: LGHNA, YNFKEQ. The CDR3 extends over 15 amino acids. CDR3 sequence (DNA): TGTGCCAGCAGCCAAGGAGGTAGCGGGAGGGCTGGGGGGTTCTTC. Encoded protein: CASSQGGSGRAGGFF.

J is TRBJ2-3 and V is TRBV29-1, with a possible D match to TRBD2 (6 bases). CDR1 and CDR2 from the germline V gene are SQVTM and ANQGSEA. The CDR3 runs to 13 residues. Trimming left V 2 bases short and J 4 bases short, with 10 bases between. Here the CDR3 DNA reads TGCAGCGTTGAATTCGGGAGCCCAGATACGCAGTATTTT. Amino acid sequence: CSVEFGSPDTQYF.